The 22 T cell receptor beta chains below all came from one sample that was sequenced in a study of blood T cell repertoires in COVID-19 (TCRdb year 2020). Preparation of the library involved the immunoSEQ multiplex PCR assay. TCRdb retrieved this table from immuneACCESS and kept in-frame rearrangements only. Not all clones are present; in checked studies, unresolved V genes account for under half, and no reason is known for the remainder. This sample has some 340,000 clones in its table, and around 84% of those were observed once. The ten largest make up 3.5% to 4% of the sample. Sample: peripheral blood. The receptors here all came from a young woman with acute or convalescent COVID-19.

The rearrangement links TRBV2 to TRBJ1-2; D might be TRBD1 (5 bases). Looked up from germline, CDR1 is SNHLY and CDR2 is FYNNEI. This CDR3 is built from 15 residues. V shed 1 base and J shed 0 bases, with 9 bases lying between them. Here the CDR3 DNA reads TGTGCCAGCAGTGAAGAGTGGGGGGCTAACTATGGCTACACCTTC. It codes for CASSEEWGANYGYTF. Based on the CDR3 plus reference TRBV2 and TRBJ1-2, the full variable domain is EPEVTQTPSHQVTQMGQEVILRCVPISNHLYFYWYRQILGQKVEFLVSFYNNEISEKSEIFDDQFSVERPDGSNFTLKIRSTKLEDSAMYFCASSEEWGANYGYTFGSGTRLTVV.

The chain combines TRBV7-2 with TRBJ1-1; D unresolved. Germline V CDR1 and CDR2: SGHTA, FQGNSA. CDR3 length equals 14 residues. Trimming stripped 3 bases from V and 3 bases from J, with 11 bases between. DNA of the CDR3: TGTGCCAGCAGCTTTGCCAGAGGATACACTGAAGCTTTCTTT. This sequence encodes CASSFARGYTEAFF.

The V and J genes are TRBV5-1 and TRBJ2-1; 9 bases match TRBD1. This CDR3 has 16 residues. V was clipped by 0 bases and J by 5 bases; unmatched bases: 6. Germline V CDR1 and CDR2: SGHRS, YFSETQ. CDR3 coding DNA: TGCGCCAGCAGCTTGGCCGTGGGACAGGGTAACAATGAGCAGTTCTTC. It is translated as CASSLAVGQGNNEQFF.

The J gene is TRBJ2-5, the V gene TRBV7-3, with 9 nucleotides matching TRBD2. With V trimmed by 2 bases and J by 3 bases, 4 bases remained unmatched. This CDR3 region has 15 residues. Germline CDR1 and CDR2: SGHTA and FQGTGA. The CDR3 DNA follows: TGTGCCAGCAGCTTAGGCGGGGGGGCCGAAGAGACCCAGTACTTC. Its protein is CASSLGGGAEETQYF.

The rearrangement joins TRBV28 to TRBJ2-1, with D hard to call. CDR1 is MDHEN, CDR2 SYDVKM, per germline. This CDR3 is built from 16 residues. V was clipped by 6 bases and J by 2 bases, with 17 bases between them. The CDR3 DNA is TGTGCCAGCAGCCGACTCGAAGAAAATACCTACAATGAGCAGTTCTTC. Its protein product is CASSRLEENTYNEQFF.

The J gene is TRBJ2-7, the V gene TRBV20-1; D is perhaps TRBD2 (5 bases). This CDR3 comprises 11 residues. The germline gives CDR1 DFQATT, CDR2 SNEGSKA (reference sequence). V lost 2 bases to trimming and J lost 4 bases, with 6 bases between them. The CDR3 DNA is TGCAGTGCTAGAAGGGAGTACGAGCAGTACTTC. Encoded protein: CSARREYEQYF.

The J gene is TRBJ2-2, the V gene TRBV19, with 7 bases matching TRBD1. Germline values: CDR1 LNHDA, CDR2 SQIVND (reference sequence). The V segment lost 3 bases and the J segment 4 bases; nucleotides outside the gene matches: 2. This CDR3 region has 14 residues. DNA for the CDR3: TGTGCCAGTAGTATGACAGGGCCCACCGGGGAGCTGTTTTTT. Its protein is CASSMTGPTGELFF.

J is TRBJ1-1 and V is TRBV4-2, with D perhaps matching TRBD1 (6 bases). Germline V gene data show CDR1 as LGHNA and CDR2 as YNFKEQ. The ends were cut back, 0 bases at V and 11 bases at J, with 13 bases in the middle. The CDR3 has 13 residues. The CDR3 reads CASSQDSRGGAFF. The CDR3 DNA is TGTGCCAGCAGCCAAGACTCCAGGGGCGGGGCTTTCTTT.

The gene calls are TRBV29-1 and TRBJ1-4; no definite D call. The V end lost 1 base, the J end lost 8 bases, and 8 bases lay between the germline ends. Per germline, CDR1 SQVTM and CDR2 ANQGSEA. The CDR3 totals 12 residues. The CDR3, as DNA: TGCAGCGTTGAAGGGACGGGAGAAAAACTGTTTTTT. The encoded protein is CSVEGTGEKLFF.

The chain recombines TRBV14 with TRBJ1-4, with D perhaps matching TRBD1 (6 bases). The ends were cut back, 4 bases at V and 0 bases at J, with 12 bases in the middle. Germline CDR1 reads SGHDN; CDR2 reads FVKESK. The CDR3 contains 16 residues. In DNA, the CDR3 is TGTGCCAGCAGCCTCGTTACAGGGACAACTAATGAAAAACTGTTTTTT. Protein sequence: CASSLVTGTTNEKLFF.

On this clone: At one of its ends the junction is not consistent with the germline gene, which may arise from a read error. This chain links TRBV14 with TRBJ2-7, with unresolved D. CDR3 length: 13 residues. The germline V gene has CDR1 SGHDN and CDR2 FVKESK. CDR3 residues: CASSQAVSSEQYF. The DNA of the CDR3 is TGTGCCAGCAGCCAAGCAGTATCCTCCGAGCAGTACTTC. Based on the CDR3 plus reference TRBV14 and TRBJ2-7, the full variable domain is EAGVTQFPSHSVIEKGQTVTLRCDPISGHDNLYWYRRVMGKEIKFLLHFVKESKQDESGMPNNRFLAERTGGTYSTLKVQPAELEDSGVYFCASSQAVSSEQYFGPGTRLTVT.

The chain has TRBV7-8 and TRBJ2-1; a possible D gene is TRBD2 (5 bases). V was pared by 4 bases and J by 5 bases, with 9 bases between. This CDR3 has 13 amino acids. The germline gives CDR1 SGHVS, CDR2 FQNEAQ. This chain's CDR3 is CASSSLANNEQFF. CDR3 bases: TGTGCCAGCAGCTCGCTAGCCAACAATGAGCAGTTCTTC.

The chain combines TRBV15 with TRBJ1-2, with a tentative D call TRBD1 (5 bases). The CDR3 contains 15 residues. Germline assignment: CDR1 LNHNV and CDR2 YYDKDF (reference sequence). V shed 1 base and J shed 8 bases, with 17 bases lying between them. As DNA, the CDR3 is TGTGCCACCAGCAGAGCGGCCAGGGCGTTGGAAGGCTACACCTTC. Translating gives CATSRAARALEGYTF.

This chain links TRBV19 with TRBJ1-5; 11 nucleotides line up with TRBD1. The CDR3 is made up of 14 amino acids. V trimming: 5 bases; J trimming: 8 bases; junction bases outside the gene matches: 5. Germline CDR1 LNHDA, CDR2 SQIVND (reference sequence). In DNA form, the CDR3 reads TGTGCCAGTAGTGGACAGGGGGCGAGGGAGCCCCAGCATTTT. This translates into CASSGQGAREPQHF.

This clone was seen a few times. The V gene is TRBV2, the J gene TRBJ2-1; TRBD2 is a possible D gene (6 bases). The CDR3 is made up of 13 amino acids. Germline CDR1 SNHLY, CDR2 FYNNEI. Trimming stripped 1 base from V and 7 bases from J, with 8 bases between. The CDR3 sequence: CASSEGLANEQFF. Here the CDR3 DNA reads TGTGCCAGCAGTGAAGGGCTAGCGAATGAGCAGTTCTTC.

This clone was seen a single time. This chain connects TRBV2 to TRBJ2-1; D might be TRBD1 (6 bases). Germline CDR1 SNHLY, CDR2 FYNNEI. This CDR3 comprises 11 residues. The V and J ends lost 4 bases and 10 bases respectively, with 8 bases between them. CDR3 residues: CASSGRGEQFF. CDR3 coding DNA: TGTGCCAGCAGTGGAAGGGGGGAGCAGTTCTTC.

This chain joins TRBV28 and TRBJ2-3, with TRBD1 as a possible D gene (5 bases). Between the trimmed V and J ends, which lost 4 bases and 2 bases, there was a span of 22 bases. The germline CDR1 and CDR2 sequences are MDHEN and SYDVKM. The CDR3 extends over 18 amino acids. CDR3 residues: CASSSPPGRAASTDTQYF. In nucleotides, the CDR3 is TGTGCCAGCAGTTCCCCCCCCGGCAGGGCGGCCTCCACAGATACGCAGTATTTT. Combining the CDR3 with reference TRBV28 and TRBJ2-3 gives the whole variable domain DVKVTQSSRYLVKRTGEKVFLECVQDMDHENMFWYRQDPGLGLRLIYFSYDVKMKEKGDIPEGYSVSREKKERFSLILESASTNQTSMYLCASSSPPGRAASTDTQYFGPGTRLTVL.

Here the CDR3 DNA reads TGTGCCAGCAGTAACCAAGCGGGCTCCTACGAGCAGTACTTC. It encodes CASSNQAGSYEQYF. The genes are TRBV6-5 and TRBJ2-7; D possibly corresponds to TRBD2 (6 bases). V lost 5 bases and J 0 bases, leaving 11 bases between the germline ends. The CDR3 runs 14 residues. The germline gives CDR1 MNHEY, CDR2 SVGAGI.

The chain combines TRBV7-3 with TRBJ2-3, with TRBD2 matching 7 bases. Looked up from germline, CDR1 is SGHTA and CDR2 is FQGTGA. This CDR3 has 16 amino acids. Trimming at V came to 2 bases and at J to 5 bases, leaving 10 bases not matched to a gene. CDR3 sequence: CASSLQSPASGDTQYF. The CDR3 DNA sequence: TGTGCCAGCAGCTTACAGTCCCCGGCTAGCGGAGATACGCAGTATTTT.

This clone showed up just a few times. In the same sample, other DNA sequences code for this CDR3. The V gene is TRBV12-5, the J gene TRBJ1-1; TRBD1 is a possible D gene (6 bases). Trimming shortened V by 0 bases and J by 1 base, and 9 bases separated the two germline ends. This CDR3 region has 15 residues. Germline V CDR1 and CDR2: LGHNT, FRNRAP. The CDR3 loop is CASGLVQGRNTEAFF. The DNA of the CDR3 is TGTGCTAGTGGTTTGGTACAGGGACGGAACACTGAAGCTTTCTTT.

V usage is TRBV5-1 and J usage is TRBJ1-4; D is possibly TRBD1 (5 bases). This CDR3 is built from 15 residues. The V gene lost 0 bases and the J gene lost 7 bases, with 13 bases spanning the gap. Germline CDR1 is SGHRS and CDR2 is YFSETQ. The CDR3 protein is CASSLDMQGGEKLFF. In nucleotides, the CDR3 is TGCGCCAGCAGCTTGGATATGCAGGGAGGTGAAAAACTGTTTTTT.

This clone was recorded only once. This rearrangement joins TRBV19 to TRBJ1-6, with TRBD1 matching 10 bases. Trimming cost V 3 bases and J 6 bases; bases outside gene matches: 2. Germline V gene sequence: CDR1 LNHDA, CDR2 SQIVND (reference sequence). The CDR3 consists of 15 residues. CDR3 amino acids: CASSIGTGANSPLHF. For the CDR3, the DNA is TGTGCCAGTAGTATTGGGACAGGGGCTAATTCACCCCTCCACTTT.